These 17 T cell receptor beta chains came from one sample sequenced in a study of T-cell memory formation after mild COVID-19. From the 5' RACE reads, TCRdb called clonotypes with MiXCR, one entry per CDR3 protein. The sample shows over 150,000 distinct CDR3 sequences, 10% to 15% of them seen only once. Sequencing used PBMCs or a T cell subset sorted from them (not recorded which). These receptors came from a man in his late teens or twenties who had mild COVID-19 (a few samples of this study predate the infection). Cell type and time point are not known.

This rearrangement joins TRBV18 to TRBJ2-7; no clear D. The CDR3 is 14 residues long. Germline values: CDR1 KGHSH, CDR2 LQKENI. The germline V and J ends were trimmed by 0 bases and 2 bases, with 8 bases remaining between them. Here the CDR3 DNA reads TGTGCCAGCTCACCACCGTCAGGAACCTACGAGCAGTACTTC. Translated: CASSPPSGTYEQYF.

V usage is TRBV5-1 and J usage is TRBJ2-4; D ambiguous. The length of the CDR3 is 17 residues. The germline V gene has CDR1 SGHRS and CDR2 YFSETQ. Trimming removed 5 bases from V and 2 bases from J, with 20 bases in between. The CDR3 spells CASRIGYTQVSKNIQYF. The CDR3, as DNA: TGCGCCAGCAGAATTGGTTACACCCAGGTTTCCAAAAACATTCAGTACTTC.

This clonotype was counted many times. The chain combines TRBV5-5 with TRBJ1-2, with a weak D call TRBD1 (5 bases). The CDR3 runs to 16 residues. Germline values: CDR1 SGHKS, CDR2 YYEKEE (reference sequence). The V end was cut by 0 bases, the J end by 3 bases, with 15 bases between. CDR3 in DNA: TGTGCCAGCAGCTTGGTCAATCAGGGTTCGGACTATGGCTACACCTTC. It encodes CASSLVNQGSDYGYTF.

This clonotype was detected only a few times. In DNA form, the CDR3 reads TGTGCCAGCAGCTTAAGGAATTCTGGAAACACCATATATTTT. Translating it yields CASSLRNSGNTIYF. The rearrangement links TRBV11-2 to TRBJ1-3; D is undetermined. Germline CDR1 SGHAT, CDR2 FQNNGV. V lost 2 bases and J 1 base, leaving 6 bases between the germline ends. CDR3 length: 14 residues.

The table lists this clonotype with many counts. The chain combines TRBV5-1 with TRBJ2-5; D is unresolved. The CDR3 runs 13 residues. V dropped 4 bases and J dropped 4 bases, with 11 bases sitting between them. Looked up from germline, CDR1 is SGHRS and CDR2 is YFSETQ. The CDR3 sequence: CASSAGPGETQYF. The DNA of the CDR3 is TGCGCCAGCAGCGCAGGCCCGGGAGAGACCCAGTACTTC.

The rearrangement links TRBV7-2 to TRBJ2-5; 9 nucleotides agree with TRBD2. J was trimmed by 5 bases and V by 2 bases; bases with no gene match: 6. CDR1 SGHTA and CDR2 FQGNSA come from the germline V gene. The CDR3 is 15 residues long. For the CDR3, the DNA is TGTGCCAGCAGCTTATTTCCGGCGGGGGGGGAGACCCAGTACTTC. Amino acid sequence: CASSLFPAGGETQYF.

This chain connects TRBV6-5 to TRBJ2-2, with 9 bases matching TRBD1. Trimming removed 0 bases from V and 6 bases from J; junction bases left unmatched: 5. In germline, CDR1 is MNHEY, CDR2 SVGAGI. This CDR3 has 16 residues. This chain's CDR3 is CASSYSGQGAAGELFF. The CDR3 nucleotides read TGTGCCAGCAGTTACTCGGGACAGGGTGCGGCCGGGGAGCTGTTTTTT.

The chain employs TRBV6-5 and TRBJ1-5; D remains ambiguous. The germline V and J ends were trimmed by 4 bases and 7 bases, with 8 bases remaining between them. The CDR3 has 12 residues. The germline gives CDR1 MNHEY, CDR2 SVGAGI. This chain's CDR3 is CASSFMGQPQHF. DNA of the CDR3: TGTGCCAGCAGTTTTATGGGACAGCCCCAGCATTTT.

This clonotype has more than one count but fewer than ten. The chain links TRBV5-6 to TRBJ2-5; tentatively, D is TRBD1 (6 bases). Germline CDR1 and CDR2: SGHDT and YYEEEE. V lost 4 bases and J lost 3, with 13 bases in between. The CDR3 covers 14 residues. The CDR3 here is CASSTGTWEETQYF. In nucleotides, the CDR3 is TGTGCCAGCAGCACCGGGACATGGGAAGAGACCCAGTACTTC. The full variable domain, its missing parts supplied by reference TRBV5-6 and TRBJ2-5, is DAGVTQSPTHLIKTRGQQVTLRCSPKSGHDTVSWYQQALGQGPQFIFQYYEEEERQRGNFPDRFSGHQFPNYSSELNVNALLLGDSALYLCASSTGTWEETQYFGPGTRLLVL.

In DNA, the CDR3 is TGTGCCAGCACCAAGGACAGGTTGGCCTACAATGAGCAGTTCTTC. The encoded protein is CASTKDRLAYNEQFF. The chain combines TRBV6-2 or TRBV6-3 with TRBJ2-1; TRBD1 agrees at 7 bases. Germline CDR1 MNHEY, CDR2 SVGEGT. Trimming cost V 7 bases and J 2 bases; bases outside gene matches: 8. The CDR3 is 15 amino acids.

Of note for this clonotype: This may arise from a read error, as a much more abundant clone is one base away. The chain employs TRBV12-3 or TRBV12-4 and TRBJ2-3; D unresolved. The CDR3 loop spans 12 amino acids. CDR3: CASSFRADTKYF. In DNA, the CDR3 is TGTGCCAGCAGTTTCCGTGCTGATACGAAGTATTTT.

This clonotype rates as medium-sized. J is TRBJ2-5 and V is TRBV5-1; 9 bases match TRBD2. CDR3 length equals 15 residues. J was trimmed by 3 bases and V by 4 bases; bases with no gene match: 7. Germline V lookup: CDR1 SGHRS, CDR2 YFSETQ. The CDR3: CASSPPVAGEETQYF. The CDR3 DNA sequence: TGCGCCAGCAGCCCCCCCGTAGCGGGGGAAGAGACCCAGTACTTC. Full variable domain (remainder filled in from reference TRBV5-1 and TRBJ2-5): KAGVTQTPRYLIKTRGQQVTLSCSPISGHRSVSWYQQTPGQGLQFLFEYFSETQRNKGNFPGRFSGRQFSNSRSEMNVSTLELGDSALYLCASSPPVAGEETQYFGPGTRLLVL.

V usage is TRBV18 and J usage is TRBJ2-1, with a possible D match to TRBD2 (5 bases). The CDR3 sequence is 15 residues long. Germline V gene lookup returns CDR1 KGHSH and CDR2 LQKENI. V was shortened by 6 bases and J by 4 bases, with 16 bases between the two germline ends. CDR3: CASSADPGKYNEQFF. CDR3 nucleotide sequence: TGTGCCAGCTCGGCCGACCCGGGAAAATACAATGAGCAGTTCTTC. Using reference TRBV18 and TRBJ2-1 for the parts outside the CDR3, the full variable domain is NAGVMQNPRHLVRRRGQEARLRCSPMKGHSHVYWYRQLPEEGLKFMVYLQKENIIDESGMPKERFSAEFPKEGPSILRIQQVVRGDSAAYFCASSADPGKYNEQFFGPGTRLTVL.

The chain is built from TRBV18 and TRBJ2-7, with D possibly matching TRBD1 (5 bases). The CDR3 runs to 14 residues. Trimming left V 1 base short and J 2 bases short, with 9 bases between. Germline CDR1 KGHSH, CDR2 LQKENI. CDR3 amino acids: CASSPQGRTYEQYF. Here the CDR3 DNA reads TGTGCCAGCTCACCACAGGGGCGTACCTACGAGCAGTACTTC.

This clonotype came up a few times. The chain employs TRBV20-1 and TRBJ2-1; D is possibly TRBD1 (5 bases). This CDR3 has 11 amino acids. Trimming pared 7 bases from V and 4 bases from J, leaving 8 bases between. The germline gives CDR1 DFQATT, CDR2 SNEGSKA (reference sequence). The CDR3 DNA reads TGCAGTGGTCAGGGTTACAATGAGCAGTTCTTC. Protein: CSGQGYNEQFF.

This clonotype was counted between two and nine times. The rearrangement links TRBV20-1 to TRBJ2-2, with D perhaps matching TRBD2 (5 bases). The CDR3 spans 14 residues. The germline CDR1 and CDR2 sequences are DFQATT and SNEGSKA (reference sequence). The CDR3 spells CVPGVKFNTGELFF. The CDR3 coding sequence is TGCGTGCCCGGGGTTAAGTTCAACACCGGGGAGCTGTTTTTT.

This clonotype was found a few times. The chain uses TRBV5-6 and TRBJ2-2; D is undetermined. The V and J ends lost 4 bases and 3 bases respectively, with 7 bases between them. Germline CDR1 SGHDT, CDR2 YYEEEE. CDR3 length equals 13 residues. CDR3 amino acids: CASSRQDTGELFF. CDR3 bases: TGTGCCAGCAGCCGCCAAGACACCGGGGAGCTGTTTTTT.